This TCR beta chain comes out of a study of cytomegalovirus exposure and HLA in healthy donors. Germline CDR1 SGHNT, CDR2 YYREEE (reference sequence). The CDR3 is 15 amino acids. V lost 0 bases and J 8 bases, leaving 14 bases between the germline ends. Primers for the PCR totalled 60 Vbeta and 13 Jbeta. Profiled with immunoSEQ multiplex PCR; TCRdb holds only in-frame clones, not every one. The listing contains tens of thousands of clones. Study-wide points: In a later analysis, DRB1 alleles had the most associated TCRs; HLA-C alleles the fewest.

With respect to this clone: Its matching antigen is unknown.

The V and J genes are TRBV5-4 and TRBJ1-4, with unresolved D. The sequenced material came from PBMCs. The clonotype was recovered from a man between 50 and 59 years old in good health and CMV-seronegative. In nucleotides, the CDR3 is TGTGCCAGCAGCTTGGGGGTGAGGGTTCGCGAAAAACTGTTTTTT. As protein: CASSLGVRVREKLFF.